The 29 T cell receptor beta chains reported below all come from one sample, sequenced in a study of cytomegalovirus exposure and HLA in healthy donors. The PCR made use of 60 Vbeta and 13 Jbeta primers. Generated by immunoSEQ multiplex PCR, the TCRdb table keeps only in-frame clones and is missing some. Of some 100,000 clones listed, about 68% were seen once; the top ten hold roughly 14%. Specimen: PBMCs. These receptors were taken from a male donor in good health and CMV-seropositive.

The genes are TRBV28 and TRBJ2-7; D is possibly TRBD1 (7 bases). V was pared by 6 bases and J by 3 bases, with 15 bases between. In germline, CDR1 is MDHEN, CDR2 SYDVKM. The CDR3 totals 14 residues. The CDR3, as DNA: TGTGCCAGCAGGCGCCAGGGGGACTTCTACGAGCAGTACTTC. Translation gives CASRRQGDFYEQYF. The variable domain in full, completed from reference TRBV28 and TRBJ2-7, reads DVKVTQSSRYLVKRTGEKVFLECVQDMDHENMFWYRQDPGLGLRLIYFSYDVKMKEKGDIPEGYSVSREKKERFSLILESASTNQTSMYLCASRRQGDFYEQYFGPGTRLTVT.

The rearrangement joins TRBV11-2 to TRBJ2-4; D might be TRBD2 (5 bases). The CDR3 has 13 amino acids. Germline CDR1 SGHAT, CDR2 FQNNGV. Trimming stripped 0 bases from V and 9 bases from J, with 9 bases between. The CDR3 DNA reads TGTGCCAGCAGCTTAGAGAGGGCGGGCATTCAGTACTTC. Translated, it gives CASSLERAGIQYF.

This clone was found a few times. This chain links TRBV5-1 with TRBJ1-3, with 8 nucleotides matching TRBD1. CDR3 length: 16 residues. Germline values: CDR1 SGHRS, CDR2 YFSETQ. V shed 1 base, J shed 4 bases, and the junction held 7 bases outside the gene matches. CDR3 region: CASSLMDRARGNTIYF. The CDR3 region has the DNA TGCGCCAGCAGCTTGATGGACAGGGCAAGAGGAAACACCATATATTTT. Full variable domain (outside the CDR3, taken from reference TRBV5-1 and TRBJ1-3): KAGVTQTPRYLIKTRGQQVTLSCSPISGHRSVSWYQQTPGQGLQFLFEYFSETQRNKGNFPGRFSGRQFSNSRSEMNVSTLELGDSALYLCASSLMDRARGNTIYFGEGSWLTVV.

The J gene is TRBJ1-2, the V gene TRBV6-5, with D perhaps TRBD1 (5 bases). V lost 2 bases to trimming and J lost 0 bases, with 13 bases between them. Germline CDR1 reads MNHEY; CDR2 reads SVGAGI. The CDR3 totals 16 residues. The CDR3 sequence is CASSYGGGFSNYGYTF. The CDR3 nucleotides are TGTGCCAGCAGTTACGGGGGGGGATTCTCTAACTATGGCTACACCTTC.

The rearrangement links TRBV11-3 to TRBJ2-7; D is uncertain. The CDR3 has 12 residues. Germline V gene data show CDR1 as SGHNT and CDR2 as YENEEA. With 6 bases removed from V and 3 bases from J, the gap between germline ends came to 9 bases. The CDR3 sequence: CASRRYDYEQYF. DNA of the CDR3: TGTGCCAGCAGACGGTACGACTACGAGCAGTACTTC.

The rearrangement joins TRBV2 to TRBJ2-5; 9 nucleotides match TRBD1. Germline V CDR1 and CDR2: SNHLY, FYNNEI. This CDR3 has 13 amino acids. Germline trimming cut 3 bases from V and 10 bases from J; bases unmatched to any gene: 6. This chain's CDR3 is CASSEGTGRDQYF. The CDR3, as DNA: TGTGCCAGCAGTGAGGGGACAGGGAGGGACCAGTACTTC.

This clone was counted only a few times. CDR3 DNA: TGTGCCAGCAGTGCGACATGGGACAGGGGGCGCACCGGGGAGCTGTTTTTT. Protein: CASSATWDRGRTGELFF. The chain joins TRBV25-1 to TRBJ2-2; TRBD1 matches 12 bases. CDR3 length: 17 amino acids. Germline V gene data show CDR1 as MGHDK and CDR2 as SYGVNS. The V gene end was trimmed by 4 bases and the J gene end by 4 bases; junction bases not matched to a gene: 7.

The chain employs TRBV27 and TRBJ1-3; perhaps TRBD1 as D (6 bases). Germline V CDR1 and CDR2: MNHEY, SMNVEV (reference sequence). CDR3 length: 14 residues. The V end was cut by 5 bases, the J end by 2 bases, with 10 bases between. The CDR3 bases are TGTGCCAGCAGTCTAAGGGACACTGGAAACACCATATATTTT. Translation: CASSLRDTGNTIYF.

The chain carries TRBV10-3 and TRBJ1-1; D may be TRBD1 (6 bases). With 9 bases removed from V and 4 bases from J, the gap between germline ends came to 12 bases. Germline CDR1 ENHRY, CDR2 SYGVKD. This CDR3 contains 12 residues. CDR3 region: CAIRGFGTEAFF. The CDR3 nucleotides are TGTGCCATTAGGGGGTTCGGCACTGAAGCTTTCTTT.

The rearrangement links TRBV5-1 to TRBJ2-3; 9 bases are shared with TRBD1. The germline V gene has CDR1 SGHRS and CDR2 YFSETQ. The length of the CDR3 is 15 residues. V was pared by 4 bases and J by 2 bases, with 5 bases of the junction left unmatched. CDR3 region: CASSRGQGFTDTQYF. CDR3 DNA sequence: TGCGCCAGCAGCCGGGGACAGGGCTTCACAGATACGCAGTATTTT.

V and J are TRBV4-3 and TRBJ2-5; 7 bases are shared with TRBD2. V lost 1 base to trimming and J lost 2 bases; unmatched junction nucleotides: 4. The CDR3 consists of 15 residues. Per the germline V gene, CDR1 is LGHNA and CDR2 is YSLEER. The CDR3 nucleotides read TGCGCCAGCAGCCAAGCGCTAGCGGTTCAAGAGACCCAGTACTTC. Protein: CASSQALAVQETQYF.

The sample holds a few counts of this clone. The genes are TRBV5-4 and TRBJ2-3, with 13 positions matching TRBD2. The V gene's germline CDR1 is SGHNT and CDR2 YYREEE (reference sequence). The V gene end was trimmed by 1 base and the J gene end by 4 bases; junction bases not matched to a gene: 0. This CDR3 is 15 amino acids long. The CDR3, as DNA: TGTGCCAGCAGCTTGACTAGCGGGGGGGCAGATACGCAGTATTTT. Residues: CASSLTSGGADTQYF.

In regard to this clone: The identical CDR3 is also encoded by other nucleotide sequences in the sample. This rearrangement joins TRBV6-5 to TRBJ2-7; 8 bases are shared with TRBD1. Germline CDR1 and CDR2: MNHEY and SVGAGI. The V gene end was trimmed by 6 bases and the J gene end by 0 bases; junction bases not matched to a gene: 7. This CDR3 has 15 amino acids. CDR3 amino acids: CASSRQGTSSYEQYF. The CDR3 bases are TGTGCCAGCAGCCGACAGGGGACCAGCTCCTACGAGCAGTACTTC.

The genes are TRBV19 and TRBJ1-1, with D possibly being TRBD1 (5 bases). The CDR3 is 13 amino acids. V was shortened by 5 bases and J by 1 base, with 8 bases between the two germline ends. Germline values: CDR1 LNHDA, CDR2 SQIVND (reference sequence). In DNA form, the CDR3 reads TGTGCCAGTAGTCCCCAGGGGAACACTGAAGCTTTCTTT. Its translation: CASSPQGNTEAFF.

This sequence joins TRBV5-1 and TRBJ2-1, with 9 bases identical to TRBD1. With V trimmed by 3 bases and J by 6 bases, 4 bases remained unmatched. CDR3 length: 14 residues. The V gene's germline CDR1 is SGHRS and CDR2 YFSETQ. Here the CDR3 reads CASSSRTGANEQFF. In DNA form, the CDR3 reads TGCGCCAGCAGCTCCCGGACAGGGGCCAATGAGCAGTTCTTC.

The chain links TRBV19 to TRBJ2-2; D is unresolved. The CDR3 has 14 residues. The germline V gene encodes CDR1 LNHDA and CDR2 SQIVND (reference sequence). Between the trimmed V and J ends, which lost 5 bases and 7 bases, there was a span of 14 bases. This CDR3 is CASSPKVAVGELFF. CDR3 nucleotide sequence: TGTGCCAGTAGTCCAAAAGTGGCGGTCGGGGAGCTGTTTTTT.

V and J are TRBV20-1 and TRBJ1-1; D gene uncertain. V lost 4 bases to trimming and J lost 7 bases, with 10 bases between them. The length of the CDR3 is 11 residues. CDR1 and CDR2 (germline): DFQATT, SNEGSKA (reference sequence). CDR3 sequence reads: CSAILSGEAFF. Here the CDR3 DNA reads TGCAGTGCTATCCTGTCGGGTGAAGCTTTCTTT.

The chain carries TRBV11-3 and TRBJ2-4; 9 bases match TRBD1. The trim removed 5 bases at V and 8 bases at J, leaving 7 bases unmatched. Germline CDR1 SGHNT, CDR2 YENEEA. The CDR3 covers 14 residues. The chain's CDR3 is CASSPRQGVHIQYF. As DNA, the CDR3 is TGTGCCAGCAGCCCCCGACAGGGGGTTCACATTCAGTACTTC. Full variable domain (missing parts from reference TRBV11-3 and TRBJ2-4): EAGVVQSPRYKIIEKKQPVAFWCNPISGHNTLYWYLQNLGQGPELLIRYENEEAVDDSQLPKDRFSAERLKGVDSTLKIQPAELGDSAVYLCASSPRQGVHIQYFGAGTRLSVL.

This clone was found once. This rearrangement joins TRBV6-5 to TRBJ1-6, with D maybe TRBD1 (5 bases). The CDR3 is 13 amino acids. The V end lost 2 bases, the J end lost 10 bases, and 9 bases lay between the germline ends. Germline loops: CDR1 MNHEY, CDR2 SVGAGI. The CDR3 DNA is TGTGCCAGCAGTTACCGCGGGGACTCACCCCTCCACTTT. Translating it yields CASSYRGDSPLHF.

The V and J genes are TRBV4-1 and TRBJ1-4; 8 positions match TRBD1. V lost 3 bases and J lost 10; bases outside the gene matches: 16. CDR3 length: 17 residues. CDR1 and CDR2 from the germline V gene are MGHRA and YSYEKL. The chain's CDR3 is CASSQARQGPRVVKLFF. CDR3 DNA sequence: TGCGCCAGCAGCCAGGCCCGACAGGGGCCTCGAGTGGTAAAACTGTTTTTT.

The V gene is TRBV2, the J gene TRBJ2-3; 10 nucleotides align to TRBD2. The V segment lost 7 bases and the J segment 6 bases; nucleotides outside the gene matches: 7. This CDR3 comprises 14 residues. Per germline, CDR1 SNHLY and CDR2 FYNNEI. In DNA form, the CDR3 reads TGTGCCAGCACTGAGCGGGGGGGCCTGGATACGCAGTATTTT. It encodes CASTERGGLDTQYF.

The chain couples TRBV30 to TRBJ2-1; 14 nucleotides agree with TRBD2. Losses at the gene ends were 2 bases for V and 7 bases for J; bases not matched to a gene: 1. Germline assignment: CDR1 GTSNPN and CDR2 SVGIG (reference sequence). The CDR3 has 14 amino acids. The CDR3 here is CAWSRTSGGNEQFF. CDR3 bases: TGTGCCTGGAGTCGGACTAGCGGGGGGAATGAGCAGTTCTTC. Full variable domain (rest looked up from reference TRBV30 and TRBJ2-1): SQTIHQWPATLVQPVGSPLSLECTVEGTSNPNLYWYRQAAGRGLQLLFYSVGIGQISSEVPQNLSASRPQDRQFILSSKKLLLSDSGFYLCAWSRTSGGNEQFFGPGTRLTVL.

This clone was observed once. This chain uses TRBV15 with TRBJ2-5, with 8 bases matching TRBD1. This CDR3 is built from 17 residues. Germline assignment: CDR1 LNHNV and CDR2 YYDKDF (reference sequence). Trimming took 1 base from V and 5 from J; bases not matched to a gene: 12. The CDR3 sequence: CATSRGTGGTPWETQYF. Written as DNA, the CDR3 is TGTGCCACCAGCAGAGGTACAGGGGGTACCCCATGGGAGACCCAGTACTTC. The full variable domain, in which reference TRBV15 and TRBJ2-5 provide the parts outside the CDR3, is DAMVIQNPRYQVTQFGKPVTLSCSQTLNHNVMYWYQQKSSQAPKLLFHYYDKDFNNEADTPDNFQSRRPNTSFCFLDIRSPGLGDTAMYLCATSRGTGGTPWETQYFGPGTRLLVL.

This chain links TRBV6-5 with TRBJ1-2; TRBD1 matches at 9 bases. Germline V CDR1 and CDR2: MNHEY, SVGAGI. CDR3 length: 13 residues. The J segment lost 4 bases and the V segment lost 5 bases, leaving 2 bases of the junction unmatched. The CDR3 coding sequence is TGTGCCAGCAGTCCGACAGGGGGCTATGGCTACACCTTC. Translation: CASSPTGGYGYTF.

The genes are TRBV2 and TRBJ2-7, with D possibly TRBD2 on 5 matching bases. V was shortened by 8 bases and J by 1 base, with 12 bases between the two germline ends. CDR3 size: 13 residues. Germline V gives CDR1 SNHLY, CDR2 FYNNEI. CDR3 amino acids: CASQDGGSYEQYF. In DNA, the CDR3 is TGTGCCAGCCAGGACGGCGGGTCCTACGAGCAGTACTTC.

The rearrangement joins TRBV27 to TRBJ2-5, with 13 positions matching TRBD2. This CDR3 is built from 15 residues. Germline CDR1 reads MNHEY; CDR2 reads SMNVEV (reference sequence). Germline trimming cut 6 bases from V and 9 bases from J; bases unmatched to any gene: 10. CDR3 loop: CASRQTSGGLGPQYF. The CDR3 DNA follows: TGTGCCAGCAGGCAGACTAGCGGGGGGCTGGGGCCCCAGTACTTC.

The V gene is TRBV5-1, the J gene TRBJ1-1; no firm D call. V lost 5 bases and J 5 bases, leaving 13 bases between the germline ends. CDR3 length equals 13 residues. Germline CDR1 reads SGHRS; CDR2 reads YFSETQ. CDR3 DNA: TGCGCCAGCAGGACGGAGCCTCGGACTGAAGCTTTCTTT. Amino acid sequence: CASRTEPRTEAFF. The variable domain in full, completed from reference TRBV5-1 and TRBJ1-1, reads KAGVTQTPRYLIKTRGQQVTLSCSPISGHRSVSWYQQTPGQGLQFLFEYFSETQRNKGNFPGRFSGRQFSNSRSEMNVSTLELGDSALYLCASRTEPRTEAFFGQGTRLTVV.

This clone was recorded only once. The chain has TRBV6-6 and TRBJ2-7; possibly TRBD1 for D (6 bases). The germline V gene has CDR1 MNHNY and CDR2 SVGAGI (reference sequence). Trimming took 5 bases from V and 1 from J, leaving 12 bases between them. The CDR3 is 14 amino acids. CDR3 DNA sequence: TGTGCCAGCAGTACTTATACAGGGTCCTACGAGCAGTACTTC. Translation gives CASSTYTGSYEQYF.

The chain joins TRBV6-6 to TRBJ1-5; no definite D call. Trimming cost V 5 bases and J 7 bases, with 18 bases left between them. Per the germline V gene, CDR1 is MNHNY and CDR2 is SVGAGI (reference sequence). The CDR3 loop spans 15 amino acids. This CDR3 reads CASSHIREARQPQHF. The CDR3 region has the DNA TGTGCCAGCAGTCACATCCGGGAGGCACGGCAGCCCCAGCATTTT.